This T cell receptor (beta chain) was captured by sequencing in a study of T cell responses to AZD1222 COVID-19 vaccine. About the research overall: Combined were second doses at about 4 or about 12 weeks. Study findings and constraints: Spike was spanned by vaccine-associated CD4 TCRs, which were dominant at 160-218 and 743-854. Only six individuals given AZD1222 were seropositive at baseline. Clonal diversity was possibly underestimated; the donors were predominantly white British and more often female.

Germline V gene sequence: CDR1 SEHNR, CDR2 FQNEAQ (reference sequence). There are 17 residues in the CDR3. Unmatched junction bases numbered 8, after V lost 3 bases and J lost 4 bases. Remarks on this clone: Its antigen remains unidentified.

The repertoire was sequenced with immunoSEQ multiplex PCR; TCRdb's copy has only in-frame clones and lacks some. Here the sample spans 110,000 to 150,000 clones, roughly 91% being singletons. The chain links TRBV7-9 to TRBJ2-6, with 8 bases identical to TRBD1. This TCR was sampled from an adult in good health. Sequences were derived from peripheral blood, sampled on day 0 of AZD1222 vaccination. CDR3 loop: CASSFSRQGRGANVLTF. The DNA of the CDR3 is TGTGCCAGCAGCTTTTCCAGACAGGGGAGAGGGGCCAACGTCCTGACTTTC.